This TCR beta chain emerged from a study of neoadjuvant anti-PD-1 for oral cavity cancer. The wider study: Most patients had three to four biweekly doses of 3 mg/kg nivolumab before resection.

V shed 2 bases, J shed 8 bases, and the junction held 5 bases outside the gene matches. Germline CDR1 reads SNHLY; CDR2 reads FYNNEI. CDR3 length equals 15 residues. The time point was: after neoadjuvant nivolumab, at surgical resection. Cohort: HPV-negative, locally advanced oral cavity squamous cell carcinoma patients. The assay was immunoSEQ multiplex PCR, and TCRdb's table has in-frame clones only and misses some. The sample has tens of thousands of clones; 27% are singletons. Sequencing was performed on tumor tissue, taken after nivolumab (anti-PD-1) treatment. This clonotype was sampled from a person aged 35 to 85 with oral cavity squamous cell carcinoma. This sequence joins TRBV2 and TRBJ2-1; 11 bases line up with TRBD1. CDR3 DNA: TGTGCCAGCAGTGAAACGGGACAGGGGGGCGATGAGCAGTTCTTC. Amino acids: CASSETGQGGDEQFF. Supplemented by reference TRBV2 and TRBJ2-1, the full variable domain reads EPEVTQTPSHQVTQMGQEVILRCVPISNHLYFYWYRQILGQKVEFLVSFYNNEISEKSEIFDDQFSVERPDGSNFTLKIRSTKLEDSAMYFCASSETGQGGDEQFFGPGTRLTVL.